The 24 T cell receptor beta chains below were found in one sample sequenced in a study of CD8+ T cells in alopecia areata (dated by TCRdb to the late 2010s). Library prep was done by the immunoSEQ multiplex PCR assay. RNA was extracted from all samples and reverse transcribed into cDNA as template for TCR sequencing. TCRdb obtained this table from immuneACCESS and retained in-frame rearrangements with V and J assigned. These tables miss some clones; where compared with another copy, unresolved V genes account for less than half of the shortfall, and the remainder is unexplained. Listed for this sample are approximately 110,000 clones, none observed only a single time. The top ten clones comprise less than 20% of the sample. Source material: lesional skin. The receptors were sampled from a C3H/HeJ mouse with alopecia areata. This mouse strain bears the MHC haplotype H2-k.

This clone was seen a few times. The protein TCRdb lists differs from the translation of the DNA at residue 10; the protein given here is translated from the DNA itself. Gene and germline names: mouse. The read halts 3 residues ahead of the CDR3 end, with the missing end drawn from the germline J gene. This chain uses TRBV1 with TRBJ1-6, with D hard to call. TRBJ1-6 qualifies as an ORF whose function is uncertain. This CDR3 is built from 13 residues. Germline lookup yields CDR1 NSQYPW and CDR2 LRSPGD (reference sequence). V dropped 3 bases and J dropped 6 bases, with 6 bases sitting between them. The CDR3 spells CTCSAKGNSPLYF. The CDR3 DNA, read in part, is TGCACCTGCAGTGCGAAGGGTAATTCGCCC.

This clone was seen only a few times. Mouse names are used for the genes. The CDR3 end is not reached by the read, which stops 4 residues before it; the germline J gene fills it in. J is TRBJ2-1 and V is TRBV19, with 9 bases matching TRBD2. CDR3 length equals 15 residues. Germline V lookup: CDR1 FNHDT, CDR2 SITEND (reference sequence). This CDR3 is CASSPTGGKSAEQFF. The CDR3 bases that were read are TGTGCCAGCAGTCCTACTGGGGGGAAGTCAGCT.

A few counts support this clone. At residue 13, the DNA translation does not agree with TCRdb's protein; the protein displayed here is the one encoded by the DNA. Gene names and germline match the mouse. Read coverage stops 3 residues before the CDR3 terminus; the germline J gene supplies the remainder. The J gene is TRBJ1-3, the V gene TRBV19; no clear D. Germline assignment: CDR1 FNHDT and CDR2 SITEND (reference sequence). This CDR3 is 16 amino acids long. Trimming stripped 4 bases from V and 0 bases from J, with 14 bases between. CDR3 loop: CASSYYRKNSGNTLYF. CDR3 DNA, as far as it was read: TGTGCCAGCAGTTATTACAGAAAAAATTCTGGAAATACG.

This clone appeared a few times. The genes and germline here are from mouse. Sequencing ends 4 residues short of the CDR3 end; the germline J gene provides the rest. Other DNA sequences within the sample encode an identical CDR3. The chain couples TRBV13-3 to TRBJ2-1; possibly TRBD2 for D (7 bases). Germline V gene lookup returns CDR1 NNHDY and CDR2 SYVADS. CDR3 length: 14 residues. The CDR3 here is CASSDLGGGAEQFF. CDR3 DNA (partial): TGTGCCAGCAGTGATTTGGGGGGCGGGGCT.

This clone was observed a handful of times. The gene names given are mouse names. The part of the CDR3 DNA that was read is TGTGCCAGCAGTGATTGGGGACAGGGAAGTCAAAAC. Protein sequence: CASSDWGQGSQN. The full-length CDR3 reads as CASSDWGQGSQNTLYF. This chain links TRBV13-3 with TRBJ2-4; 9 nucleotides line up with TRBD1. The read gets to within 4 residues of the CDR3 end, and the germline J gene fills in the rest. Germline loops: CDR1 NNHDY, CDR2 SYVADS. J lost 0 bases, V lost 1 base, and 3 bases had no gene match. This CDR3 has 16 amino acids. The full variable domain, with the rest looked up from reference TRBV13-3 and TRBJ2-4, is EAAVTQSPRSKVAVTGGKVTLSCHQTNNHDYMYWYRQDTGHGLRLIHYSYVADSTEKGDIPDGYKASRPSQENFSLILELASLSQTAVYFCASSDWGQGSQNTLYFGAGTRLSVL.

In regard to this clone: Germline and genes: mouse. The read stops 4 residues short of the end of the CDR3; the missing end is completed from the germline J gene. This sequence joins TRBV1 and TRBJ2-1, with TRBD1 matching over 8 bases. The V segment lost 3 bases and the J segment 5 bases; nucleotides outside the gene matches: 6. The CDR3 has 15 residues. Germline assignment: CDR1 NSQYPW and CDR2 LRSPGD (reference sequence). CDR3 DNA, as far as it was read: TGCACCTGCAGTGCCGGACAGGGCGGGCATGCT. It specifies CTCSAGQGGHA. The CDR3, in full, reads CTCSAGQGGHAEQFF. Using reference TRBV1 and TRBJ2-1 for the parts outside the CDR3, the full variable domain is VTLLEQNPRWRLVPRGQAVNLRCILKNSQYPWMSWYQQDLQKQLQWLFTLRSPGDKEVKSLPGADYLATRVTDTELRLQVANMSQGRTLYCTCSAGQGGHAEQFFGPGTRLTVL.

A word on this clone: Germline and genes here are mouse. The read ends 4 residues early relative to the CDR3; the germline J gene fills the gap. This chain joins TRBV13-3 and TRBJ1-1; possible D gene TRBD1, 5 bases. Per the germline V gene, CDR1 is NNHDY and CDR2 is SYVADS. CDR3 size: 12 residues. The part of the CDR3 DNA that was read is TGTGCCAGCAGAGGGACTGGGGGA. Encoded protein: CASRGTGG. The full CDR3 protein is CASRGTGGEVFF.

This clone was found a few times. Mouse gene names and germline throughout. The read is 4 residues too short to cover the CDR3 end, so that end is filled in from the germline J gene. The chain carries TRBV13-3 and TRBJ2-7, with 7 bases fitting TRBD2. Germline V gene sequence: CDR1 NNHDY, CDR2 SYVADS. This CDR3 has 13 amino acids. The CDR3 bases that were read are TGTGCCAGCCGCGGACTGGCCCCTTAT. Its translation: CASRGLAPY. The whole CDR3 sequence reads CASRGLAPYEQYF.

In regard to this clone: At residue 12, TCRdb's protein is not the same as the translated DNA, so the protein here was read from the DNA. Any gene name here is a mouse gene name. The CDR3 end is not reached by the read, which stops 3 residues before it; the germline J gene fills it in. J is TRBJ1-3 and V is TRBV17, with no clear D. The CDR3 loop spans 15 amino acids. Germline values: CDR1 MNHDT, CDR2 YYDKIL. V was cut by 0 bases and J by 0 bases, with 6 bases left in between. The sequenced CDR3 bases are TGTGCTAGCAGTAGAGATCCAAATTCTGGAAATACG. Its protein is CASSRDPNSGNT. The CDR3 as a whole reads CASSRDPNSGNTLYF.

This clone has only a few counts. Any gene name here is a mouse gene name. The read falls 4 residues short of the CDR3 end, and the missing part is taken from the germline J gene. The chain has TRBV1 and TRBJ2-7, with a possible D match to TRBD2 (6 bases). The CDR3 is 14 residues long. Germline lookup yields CDR1 NSQYPW and CDR2 LRSPGD (reference sequence). The CDR3 loop is CTCKAGLGTYEQYF. The sequenced CDR3 bases are TGCACCTGCAAAGCGGGACTCGGGACTTAT.

Concerning this clone: Genes and germline come from the mouse. The sequence runs out 4 residues before the end of the CDR3; the remainder is reconstructed from the germline J gene. The chain joins TRBV13-3 to TRBJ2-3; TRBD2 matches at 10 bases. Germline V gene data show CDR1 as NNHDY and CDR2 as SYVADS. The length of the CDR3 is 15 residues. V shed 5 bases, J shed 2 bases, and the junction held 5 bases outside the gene matches. The CDR3 DNA, read in part, is TGTGCCAGCAGCTGGACTGGGGGCGATGCAGAA. Its protein is CASSWTGGDAE. The full CDR3 reads CASSWTGGDAETLYF.

The table lists this clone with many counts. Genes here carry mouse names. The read comes to an end 4 residues before the CDR3 does, leaving the germline J gene to fill in the end. The chain combines TRBV13-3 with TRBJ2-7; 7 bases map to TRBD1. This CDR3 is 15 amino acids long. Looked up from germline, CDR1 is NNHDY and CDR2 is SYVADS. After removal of 0 bases from V and 0 bases from J, the junction contained 3 bases not matched to a gene. The covered CDR3 bases are TGTGCCAGCAGTGATGCACCAGGGGGCTCCTAT. This sequence encodes CASSDAPGGSY. The CDR3 in its entirety is CASSDAPGGSYEQYF.

A note on this clone: DNA and listed protein disagree at residue 13, so the protein shown here was translated from the DNA. Gene names and germline match the mouse. Read coverage stops 3 residues before the CDR3 terminus; the germline J gene supplies the remainder. This chain links TRBV13-3 with TRBJ1-6, with a tentative D call TRBD1 (5 bases). TRBJ1-6 is labeled an ORF, and its function is uncertain. Germline V gives CDR1 NNHDY, CDR2 SYVADS. V lost 0 bases and J lost 2, with 9 bases in between. The CDR3 loop spans 16 amino acids. The CDR3 spells CASSDAEGTYNSPLYF. The part of the CDR3 DNA that was read is TGTGCCAGCAGTGATGCGGAGGGGACCTATAATTCGCCC.

A word on this clone: Gene names are mouse gene names. The CDR3 is cut off 4 residues early in the read; its end comes from the germline J gene. The chain employs TRBV1 and TRBJ2-3; TRBD1 matches at 7 bases. J gave up 2 bases and V 0 bases, and 8 bases lay outside the gene matches. Germline CDR1 reads NSQYPW; CDR2 reads LRSPGD (reference sequence). The CDR3 is made up of 17 amino acids. The sequenced CDR3 bases are TGCACCTGCAGTGCAGATCCCGGGACAGTGTATGCAGAA. Amino acids: CTCSADPGTVYAE. The entire CDR3 sequence reads CTCSADPGTVYAETLYF.

Comment on this clone: The germline and genes are mouse ones. Partial CDR3 DNA: TGTGCCAGCAGCCGGGACTGGGCCTAT. Protein sequence: CASSRDWAY. The entire CDR3 protein reads CASSRDWAYEQYF. The rearrangement joins TRBV19 to TRBJ2-7; 9 bases line up with TRBD2. The read stops 4 residues short of the end of the CDR3; the missing end is completed from the germline J gene. The length of the CDR3 is 13 residues. V was pared by 5 bases and J by 2 bases, with 2 bases of the junction left unmatched. Germline V gene data show CDR1 as FNHDT and CDR2 as SITEND (reference sequence).

Regarding this clone: Genes and germline come from the mouse. The read ends 4 residues early relative to the CDR3; the germline J gene fills the gap. The rearrangement links TRBV17 to TRBJ1-2; 11 positions match TRBD1. CDR1 and CDR2 (germline): MNHDT, YYDKIL. This CDR3 has 14 amino acids. The CDR3: CASSSDGTGGDYTF. The DNA read from the CDR3 is TGTGCTAGCAGTAGCGATGGGACAGGGGGC.

A remark on this clone: These gene names are mouse names. The observed sequence ends 4 residues before the CDR3 terminus, with the missing tail filled in from the germline J gene. This chain joins TRBV13-3 and TRBJ2-7, with 7 nucleotides matching TRBD2. The V segment lost 4 bases and the J segment 3 bases; nucleotides outside the gene matches: 4. Germline V gene sequence: CDR1 NNHDY, CDR2 SYVADS. This CDR3 comprises 13 residues. CDR3 sequence: CASSLGLNYEQYF. CDR3 DNA, as far as it was read: TGTGCCAGCAGTCTGGGACTGAACTAT.

As concerns this clone: TCRdb's protein does not match the DNA translation at residue 12; the protein provided is translated from the DNA. Gene names refer to mouse genes. The observed sequence ends 3 residues before the CDR3 terminus, with the missing tail filled in from the germline J gene. The V call is TRBV13-3, the J call TRBJ1-3; D possibly corresponds to TRBD1 (6 bases). In germline, CDR1 is NNHDY, CDR2 SYVADS. Deletions cut 1 base from V and 2 bases from J, with 10 bases between. This CDR3 has 15 amino acids. CDR3 protein: CASSDFRGAGNTLYF. The part of the CDR3 DNA that was read is TGTGCCAGCAGTGATTTCAGGGGAGCTGGAAATACG.

This clone was observed a handful of times. Gene names are the mouse ones. Partial CDR3 DNA: TGCACCTGCAGTGCAGGGGGGGACAGGGTATATGCT. This codes for CTCSAGGDRVYA. The CDR3 in full is CTCSAGGDRVYAEQFF. V is TRBV1 and J is TRBJ2-1; 9 nucleotides agree with TRBD1. The read ends 4 residues before the CDR3 terminus; that terminus is restored from the germline J gene. The germline V gene has CDR1 NSQYPW and CDR2 LRSPGD (reference sequence). CDR3 length: 16 amino acids. After removal of 1 base from V and 4 bases from J, the junction contained 5 bases not matched to a gene. The entire variable domain, with the rest obtained from reference TRBV1 and TRBJ2-1, is as follows: VTLLEQNPRWRLVPRGQAVNLRCILKNSQYPWMSWYQQDLQKQLQWLFTLRSPGDKEVKSLPGADYLATRVTDTELRLQVANMSQGRTLYCTCSAGGDRVYAEQFFGPGTRLTVL.

A few counts support this clone. The listed genes are named as in mouse. Read sequence stops 4 residues before the CDR3 end, and the germline J gene provides the missing end. The chain is built from TRBV1 and TRBJ2-3; TRBD2 agrees at 11 bases. Germline values: CDR1 NSQYPW, CDR2 LRSPGD (reference sequence). J was trimmed by 1 base and V by 7 bases; bases with no gene match: 4. CDR3 length equals 15 residues. The DNA read from the CDR3 is TGCACCTGCAAACTGGGGGGGCGCGGTGCAGAA. Translation gives CTCKLGGRGAE. The whole CDR3 protein reads CTCKLGGRGAETLYF.

Regarding this clone: The gene names here belong to mouse. The CDR3 end lies 4 residues beyond the end of the read and is filled in from the germline J gene. V gene TRBV19 combines with J gene TRBJ1-1; D possibly corresponds to TRBD1 (5 bases). V lost 2 bases to trimming and J lost 1 base, with 9 bases between them. This CDR3 has 14 amino acids. Germline CDR1 reads FNHDT; CDR2 reads SITEND (reference sequence). The CDR3 is CASSIARVNTEVFF. The sequenced CDR3 bases are TGTGCCAGCAGTATCGCCAGGGTAAACACA.

This clone was counted a few times. The gene names given are mouse names. Coverage ceases 4 residues before the CDR3 finishes, and the germline J gene fills in the end. V is TRBV13-1 and J is TRBJ2-3; 10 nucleotides line up with TRBD2. The CDR3 extends over 16 amino acids. Trimming cost V 0 bases and J 3 bases; bases outside gene matches: 4. Germline V gives CDR1 NSHNY, CDR2 SYGAGN. This CDR3 is CASSDAGWGGAETLYF. The DNA read from the CDR3 is TGTGCCAGCAGTGATGCAGGCTGGGGGGGCGCAGAA.

The table lists this clone with a few counts. TCRdb lists a protein that is different at residue 13 from the translated DNA; the protein given here uses the DNA translation. The genes and germline here are from mouse. The read terminates 3 residues ahead of where the CDR3 ends, so the germline J gene completes it. The gene calls are TRBV1 and TRBJ1-6; D is perhaps TRBD1 (6 bases). TRBJ1-6 is an open reading frame whose function is uncertain. The CDR3 has 16 residues. The V and J ends lost 0 bases and 7 bases respectively, with 13 bases between them. CDR1 NSQYPW and CDR2 LRSPGD come from the germline V gene (reference sequence). CDR3 region: CTCSADGGARNSPLYF. Partial CDR3 DNA: TGCACCTGCAGTGCAGATGGGGGGGCGAGAAATTCGCCC.

This clone was seen many times. Any gene name here is a mouse gene name. The CDR3 end falls 4 residues outside the read, so it is completed with the germline J gene. The chain recombines TRBV13-3 with TRBJ2-2; 7 nucleotides line up with TRBD1. The CDR3 is made up of 12 amino acids. The V gene's germline CDR1 is NNHDY and CDR2 SYVADS. J lost 6 bases, V lost 6 bases, and 2 bases had no gene match. The CDR3 spells CASKQGSGQLYF. The CDR3 bases that were read are TGTGCCAGCAAACAGGGGTCCGGG.